These 19 T cell receptor beta chains were all obtained from the same sample, sequenced in a study of T cell responses to AZD1222 COVID-19 vaccine. Libraries were prepared by immunoSEQ multiplex PCR; TCRdb keeps only in-frame clonotypes and omits some of them. The data show about 55,000 clones, with 80% to 90% seen just once and 1.5% to 2.5% held by the top ten. Sequences were derived from peripheral blood, sampled on day 0 of AZD1222 vaccination. The receptors shown here come from an adult in good health.

This clone has only one observation. V usage is TRBV3-1 (or the pseudogene TRBV3-2) and J usage is TRBJ1-4, with 7 bases aligning to TRBD1. CDR1 is LGHDT and CDR2 is YNNKEL in the germline V gene (reference sequence). After removal of 0 bases from V and 7 bases from J, the junction contained 11 bases not matched to a gene. The CDR3 runs 17 residues. CDR3 sequence (DNA): TGTGCCAGCAGCCAAGATATAGGCAGGGGGAGGAGTGAAAAACTGTTTTTT. This sequence encodes CASSQDIGRGRSEKLFF.

The chain recombines TRBV18 with TRBJ1-1, with D possibly TRBD1 on 6 matching bases. The CDR3 spans 13 residues. Germline V gene data show CDR1 as KGHSH and CDR2 as LQKENI. Trimming took off 5 bases at V and 5 bases at J, with 12 bases between the two ends. CDR3 nucleotide sequence: TGTGCCAGCTCAGTAGGGGGAAAAACTGAAGCTTTCTTT. Protein: CASSVGGKTEAFF.

This chain joins TRBV5-1 and TRBJ2-7; D is ambiguous. Germline-derived CDR1 and CDR2 are SGHRS and YFSETQ. Trimming pared 0 bases from V and 3 bases from J, leaving 13 bases between. The CDR3 consists of 15 residues. The CDR3 sequence: CASSLVASEIYEQYF. In nucleotides, the CDR3 is TGCGCCAGCAGCTTGGTTGCTAGTGAAATCTACGAGCAGTACTTC.

The gene calls are TRBV9 and TRBJ2-1; TRBD1 matches 8 bases. Per the germline V gene, CDR1 is SGDLS and CDR2 is YYNGEE. Losses at the gene ends were 4 bases for V and 7 bases for J; bases not matched to a gene: 7. This CDR3 comprises 14 residues. The DNA for the CDR3 is TGTGCCAGCAGCCTACGGACAGGGACGAATGAGCAGTTCTTC. Encoded protein: CASSLRTGTNEQFF.

The rearrangement links TRBV6-1 to TRBJ2-3; D is unclear. The germline CDR1 and CDR2 sequences are MNHNS and SASEGT. Trimming pared 2 bases from V and 2 bases from J, leaving 11 bases between. The CDR3 spans 15 residues. CDR3 sequence reads: CASSEQPQTTDTQYF. CDR3 coding DNA: TGTGCCAGCAGTGAACAGCCTCAGACCACAGATACGCAGTATTTT.

V is TRBV5-4 and J is TRBJ1-2; 7 positions agree with TRBD1. Germline V gene data show CDR1 as SGHNT and CDR2 as YYREEE (reference sequence). There are 13 residues in the CDR3. V shed 4 bases and J 3 bases; nucleotides not matched to a gene: 3. Here the CDR3 DNA reads TGTGCCAGCAGCAGACAGGGTGACTATGGCTACACCTTC. Its translation is CASSRQGDYGYTF.

The chain is built from TRBV19 and TRBJ2-1; D unclear. The CDR3 contains 13 residues. Germline loops: CDR1 LNHDA, CDR2 SQIVND (reference sequence). V lost 5 bases and J lost 0, with 5 bases in between. DNA of the CDR3: TGTGCCAGTAGTTCTCCCTCCTACAATGAGCAGTTCTTC. This codes for CASSSPSYNEQFF.

The V gene is TRBV7-9, the J gene TRBJ2-5; D not certain. The CDR3 contains 13 residues. With 6 bases removed from V and 5 bases from J, the gap between germline ends came to 13 bases. Germline-derived CDR1 and CDR2 are SEHNR and FQNEAQ (reference sequence). CDR3 bases: TGTGCCAGCAGTGGGGTTCAGTGGGAGACCCAGTACTTC. It specifies CASSGVQWETQYF. Filled out from reference TRBV7-9 and TRBJ2-5, the complete variable domain reads DTGVSQNPRHKITKRGQNVTFRCDPISEHNRLYWYRQTLGQGPEFLTYFQNEAQLEKSRLLSDRFSAERPKGSFSTLEIQRTEQGDSAMYLCASSGVQWETQYFGPGTRLLVL.

V and J are TRBV19 and TRBJ1-2; TRBD1 aligns across 9 bases. V dropped 5 bases and J dropped 0; count of bases not matched to a gene: 7. CDR3 length equals 16 residues. CDR1 is LNHDA, CDR2 SQIVND, per germline (reference sequence). CDR3 sequence: CASSSSGQGPNYGYTF. The CDR3 DNA sequence: TGTGCCAGTAGTTCCTCGGGACAGGGACCTAACTATGGCTACACCTTC.

This chain links TRBV6-6 with TRBJ1-1, with TRBD1 identical over 9 bases. The CDR3 contains 15 residues. In germline, CDR1 is MNHNY, CDR2 SVGAGI (reference sequence). V was clipped by 6 bases and J by 1 base; unmatched bases: 6. The chain's CDR3 is CASRGGTGKNTEAFF. CDR3 coding DNA: TGTGCCAGCAGGGGCGGGACAGGGAAGAACACTGAAGCTTTCTTT.

This chain connects TRBV6-2 or TRBV6-3 to TRBJ1-2; D gene uncertain. Trimming took 0 bases from V and 8 from J, leaving 22 bases between them. The CDR3 runs 17 residues. CDR1 and CDR2 from the germline V gene are MNHEY and SVGEGT. CDR3 DNA: TGTGCCAGCAGTTACTCGACTCCCTGGCGAGCTAAGGAGGGCTACACCTTC. Translating gives CASSYSTPWRAKEGYTF.

This clone appeared once. The chain uses TRBV12-3 or TRBV12-4 and TRBJ1-2, with D perhaps TRBD1 (6 bases). The CDR3 is 13 residues long. Deletions cut 6 bases from V and 7 bases from J, with 15 bases between. The CDR3 DNA follows: TGTGCCAGCAGCGTACTGGGGGGCGGTGGCTACACCTTC. Its translation is CASSVLGGGGYTF.

About this clone itself: The sample has other DNA sequences that encode this CDR3 too. The rearrangement joins TRBV7-8 to TRBJ1-1; D not certain. The CDR3 consists of 13 residues. Trimming took 1 base from V and 1 from J, leaving 4 bases between them. Germline values: CDR1 SGHVS, CDR2 FQNEAQ. CDR3 sequence: CASSLEGNTEAFF. As DNA, the CDR3 is TGTGCCAGCAGCTTAGAGGGGAACACTGAAGCTTTCTTT.

The rearrangement joins TRBV29-1 to TRBJ1-4; 7 positions match TRBD1. CDR3 length: 11 amino acids. V shed 8 bases and J 13 bases; nucleotides not matched to a gene: 10. Germline V gene data show CDR1 as SQVTM and CDR2 as ANQGSEA. The CDR3 region has the DNA TGCAGCTTCACCTCACAGGGGATACTGTTTTTT. This sequence encodes CSFTSQGILFF.

The V call is TRBV10-2, the J call TRBJ1-1; D is perhaps TRBD1 (5 bases). This CDR3 contains 13 residues. Germline V gene data show CDR1 as WSHSY and CDR2 as SAAADI. The V end was cut by 6 bases, the J end by 3 bases, with 11 bases between. In DNA, the CDR3 is TGCGCCAGCAGCCACCTGGGGGACACTGAAGCTTTCTTT. Protein: CASSHLGDTEAFF.

The rearrangement uses TRBV13 and TRBJ2-7; D perhaps matches TRBD1 (6 bases). The CDR3 totals 15 residues. V was pared by 5 bases and J by 3 bases, with 17 bases between. The germline CDR1 and CDR2 sequences are PRHDT and FYEKMQ (reference sequence). DNA for the CDR3: TGTGCCAGCAGCCGCTCAGCCCCCAGGGGCTACGAGCAGTACTTC. As protein: CASSRSAPRGYEQYF.

V is TRBV18 and J is TRBJ2-1, with D unclear. The V gene's germline CDR1 is KGHSH and CDR2 LQKENI. Trimming shortened V by 3 bases and J by 8 bases, and 20 bases separated the two germline ends. This CDR3 contains 16 residues. CDR3 nucleotides: TGTGCCAGCTCACCCCAATTGGCACGGTCCGGCGATGAGCAGTTCTTC. Its protein product is CASSPQLARSGDEQFF.

The J gene is TRBJ2-7, the V gene TRBV14; 8 positions match TRBD1. CDR3 length: 17 residues. The V segment lost 0 bases and the J segment 3 bases; nucleotides outside the gene matches: 10. Germline V gene sequence: CDR1 SGHDN, CDR2 FVKESK. DNA for the CDR3: TGTGCCAGCAGCCAAGATCGGAGGACAGGGAACGACTACGAGCAGTACTTC. It encodes CASSQDRRTGNDYEQYF.

The chain links TRBV12-3 or TRBV12-4 to TRBJ1-5, with unresolved D. This CDR3 contains 12 residues. The ends were cut back, 6 bases at V and 5 bases at J, with 8 bases in the middle. DNA of the CDR3: TGTGCCAGCAGCTTACAGTATCAGCCCCAGCATTTT. This codes for CASSLQYQPQHF.